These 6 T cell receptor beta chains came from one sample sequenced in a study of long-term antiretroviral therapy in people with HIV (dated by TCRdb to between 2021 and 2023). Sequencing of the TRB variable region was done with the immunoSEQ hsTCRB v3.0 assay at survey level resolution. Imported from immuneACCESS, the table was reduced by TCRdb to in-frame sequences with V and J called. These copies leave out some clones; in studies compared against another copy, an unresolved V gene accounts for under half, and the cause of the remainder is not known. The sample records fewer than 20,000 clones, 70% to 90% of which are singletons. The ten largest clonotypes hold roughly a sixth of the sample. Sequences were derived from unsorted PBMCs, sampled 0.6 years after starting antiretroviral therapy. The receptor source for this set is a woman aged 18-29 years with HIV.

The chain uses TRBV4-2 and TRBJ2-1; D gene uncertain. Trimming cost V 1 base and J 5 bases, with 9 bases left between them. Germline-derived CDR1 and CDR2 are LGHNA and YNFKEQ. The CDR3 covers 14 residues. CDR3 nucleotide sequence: TGTGCCAGCAGCCAAGCCTTAGGCCACAATGAGCAGTTCTTC. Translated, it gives CASSQALGHNEQFF.

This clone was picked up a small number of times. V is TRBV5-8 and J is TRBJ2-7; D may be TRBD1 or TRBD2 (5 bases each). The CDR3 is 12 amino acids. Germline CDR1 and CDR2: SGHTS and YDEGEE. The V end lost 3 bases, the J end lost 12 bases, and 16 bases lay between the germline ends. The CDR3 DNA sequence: TGTGCCAGCAGCTCAATACACAGGAGGTGGTACTTC. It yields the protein CASSSIHRRWYF.

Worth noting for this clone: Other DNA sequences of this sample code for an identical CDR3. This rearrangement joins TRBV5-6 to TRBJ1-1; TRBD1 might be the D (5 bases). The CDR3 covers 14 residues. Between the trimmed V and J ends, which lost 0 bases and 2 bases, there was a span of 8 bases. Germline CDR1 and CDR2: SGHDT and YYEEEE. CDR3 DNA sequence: TGTGCCAGCAGCTTGGTGACAGTCAACACTGAAGCTTTCTTT. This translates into CASSLVTVNTEAFF.

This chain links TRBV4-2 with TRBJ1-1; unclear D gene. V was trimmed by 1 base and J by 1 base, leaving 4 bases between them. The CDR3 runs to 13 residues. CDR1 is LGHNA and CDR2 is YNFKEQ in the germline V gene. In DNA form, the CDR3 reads TGTGCCAGCAGCCAAGGCAGGAACACTGAAGCTTTCTTT. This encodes CASSQGRNTEAFF.

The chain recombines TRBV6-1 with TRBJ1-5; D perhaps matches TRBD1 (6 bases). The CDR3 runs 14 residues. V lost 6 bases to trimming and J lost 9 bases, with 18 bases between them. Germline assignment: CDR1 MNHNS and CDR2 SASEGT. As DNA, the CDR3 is TGTGCCAGCAGAGGACAGTCTCCGGGGCGGCCCCAGCATTTT. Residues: CASRGQSPGRPQHF.

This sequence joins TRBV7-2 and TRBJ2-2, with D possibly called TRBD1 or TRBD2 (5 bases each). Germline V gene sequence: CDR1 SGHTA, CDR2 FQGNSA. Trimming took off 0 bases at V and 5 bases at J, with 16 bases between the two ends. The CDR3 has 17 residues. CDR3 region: CASSLAGPTSGTGELFF. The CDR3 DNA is TGTGCCAGCAGCTTAGCGGGACCCACCTCGGGGACCGGGGAGCTGTTTTTT.